The present T cell receptor (beta chain) was sequenced within a study of cytomegalovirus exposure and HLA in healthy donors (dated by TCRdb to the late 2010s). At the level of the whole study: An earlier analysis of about 530 of the donors reported 276 Gb of sequence data and about 120 million unique TCR beta sequences obtained from approximately 180 million T cells. An early release that covered 500 to 800 HLA-typed donors contained about 290 gigabases of sequencing data and some 87 million unique TCR sequences. The genetic ancestry cluster associated with self-reported Caucasian donors included over 80% of the 300 to 400 genotyped donors. The study aimed to test whether cataloging public T cell receptors could reveal signatures of past pathogen exposure. Using immunosequencing, the study profiled T cell repertoires from about 650 subjects and related those repertoires to cytomegalovirus serostatus. A separate validation cohort of more than 100 different subjects was used in addition to the approximately 700-subject first cohort. The study combined high-throughput TCR immunosequencing, statistical association of individual TCRs with disease status, and machine learning to predict cytomegalovirus infection status. A later analysis re-analyzed previously published TCR beta repertoires from 650 to 800 donors and added high-resolution HLA genotyping to study TCR occurrence patterns. The later analysis used no new phenotypic data to find candidate immune exposures, relying instead on TCR beta sequences and their occurrence across donors. An earlier analysis of roughly 600 of the donors used high-throughput TCR beta sequencing to judge whether each TCR beta V gene segment behaved as functional or pseudogenic. Alongside the repertoire data, information on donor age, sex, ethnicity and CMV serostatus was compiled. In a later genetic analysis, genome-wide SNP genotypes for about 55% of the roughly 700 donors were used, and that subset was treated as a discovery cohort. Every repertoire in the discovery cohort had been generated on one and the same sequencing platform. HLA typing included class I and class II loci at four-digit resolution. The number of typed donors differed by locus: roughly 629-630 for A, B, C, DRB1 and DQB1; roughly 510 for DQA1; about 600 for DPA1; and approximately 450 for DPB1. About 5 DR-DQ haplotypes were handled as single units for association and clustering, since linkage in the cohort was strong. Among about 390 genotyped donors of the cohort, an average of approximately 240,000 unique TCR beta nucleotide sequences were sequenced per donor, about a sixth of them non-productive.

Library preparation was by the immunoSEQ multiplex PCR assay. For the multiplex PCR, a mixture combining 60 forward primers for TCR Vbeta segments and 13 reverse primers for TCR Jbeta segments was used. The CDR3 region of rearranged TCR beta genes was amplified from genomic DNA by a multiplex PCR assay. On the Illumina HiSeq System, the amplified TCR beta libraries were sequenced as 87-base-pair reads. On the study's bioinformatics: In a later analysis, some 80 million unique TCR beta chains were counted across the approximately 620 repertoires, and about 9.9 million of these chains were shared by at least two donors. A nearest-neighbor algorithm error-corrected the raw reads and collapsed the reads into unique sequences, merging closely related sequences to remove PCR and sequencing errors. To assign V, D and J gene segments, CDR3 sequences were aligned to IMGT reference sequences. For a sequence to be retained, at least a six-nucleotide match to both a V gene segment and a J gene segment was required. Rearrangements were called productive when the CDR3 lacked stop codons and stayed in frame with V and J; all others were non-productive. CDR3 was defined according to IMGT convention as the region running from the second conserved V-encoded cysteine to the conserved J-encoded phenylalanine. The earlier analysis of roughly 590 of the donors excluded sequences that lacked an unambiguous match to a single V gene segment. An earlier analysis of almost 600 of the donors classified V segments as functional when productive rearrangements were above 56.7% and as segregating when the standard deviation between donors was above 5%. A statistical classification framework was built to diagnose cytomegalovirus status from the catalog of TCR beta chain sequences. In a later analysis, TCR nucleotide sequences were compared against IMGT/GENE-DB human TR gene sequences so that V and J genes could be assigned. Using the TCRdist pipeline, a later analysis assigned CDR3 sequences along with most-parsimonious VDJ recombination scenarios. In a later analysis, every TCR beta chain was defined by the combination of its CDR3 amino acid sequence and its V-gene family, and reads without a unique V-gene family were dropped. In a later analysis, fewer than 650 highly shared, low-generation-probability nucleotide sequences were removed to address suspected cross-contamination and a sequencing artifact. In a later analysis, a clonal expansion index for each public chain was calculated from normalized within-repertoire ranks of inferred template counts. In a later analysis, generation probabilities were computed using a VDJ recombination model fitted to out-of-frame rearrangements, and the results were checked against IGoR. In a later analysis, hypergeometric tests were used to score TCR-TCR, TCR-HLA and TCR-CMV co-occurrence, with a repertoire-size bias correction applied to TCR pairs. False discovery rates were estimated in a later analysis by permuting HLA or CMV assignments 20 times. In a later analysis, co-occurring TCRs were grouped using DBSCAN, and TCRdist sequence similarity was added for clustering within HLA-allele-positive subsets. Repertoires with fewer than 30,000 or more than 120,000 public chains were left out of co-occurrence clustering, as were four to six repertoires with anomalous nucleotide sharing. In its TCRdb copy, this immuneACCESS table keeps in-frame sequences only and misses some clones. Where compared with another copy, unresolved V genes explain less than half of these, and the others have no known cause. V and J calls and clone size are as listed in that table; D and trimming were resolved from the DNA. Here the sample has some 180,000 clones; around 86% occur a single time. The ten largest clones represent approximately 2.1% of the sample.

Comment on this clone: Its antigen is still unknown. No per-base quality is available; no much larger clone lies one base away.

The cohort comprised fewer than 750 healthy bone marrow donors. At the time of sampling, all cohort members were nominally healthy, though unrecorded immune exposures were likely present. The donor was CMV seronegative and belonged to the group of 380 or so seronegative cohort members. Every donor gave a peripheral blood sample, and the peripheral blood mononuclear cells from that sample were used for TCR beta sequencing. The Qiagen DNeasy Blood Extraction Kit was used to extract genomic DNA from the blood cell samples. The germline V gene supplies CDR1 MGHRA and CDR2 YSYEKL. The CDR3 numbers 14 residues from cysteine through phenylalanine. Solely the CDR3 DNA is kept, with 42 bases framed from the first base. V loses 0 bases of germline sequence and J loses 7 bases, and the interval between the two ends is 10 bases. What the study reported, not specific to this receptor: A group of highly shared sequence variants was considered likely to be a technical artifact of the sequencing pipeline. The cohort was sequenced for TCR beta chains only, and without alpha or paired-chain data the features that could be detected were limited. A further reported finding was that TCR beta sequences accurately predicted the HLA-A and HLA-B alleles for most subjects in the first cohort. A few of the identified cytomegalovirus-associated TCR beta chains were confirmed in vitro to be specific for cytomegalovirus antigens. Strong co-occurrence of HLA alleles, especially DR and DQ, made assigning TCR associations to individual alleles difficult. In a later genetic analysis, a missense DCLRE1C variant was associated with V-gene and J-gene trimming of TCR beta chains, and the association was replicated in an independent cohort. Compared with the approximately 700-donor mean, donors in an Asian-associated ancestry cluster had fewer N-insertions in productive TCRs, according to a later genetic analysis. A later analysis reported that several top co-occurrence clusters appeared linked to parvovirus B19, influenza, CMV and Epstein-Barr virus. Correlated functional status among segregating V segments might be attributable to linkage disequilibrium, but an unknown experimental factor could not be ruled out. An earlier analysis of 587 of the donors showed that most TCR beta V segments appeared in productive rearrangements either about 90% or about 30% of the time, which broadly matched IMGT annotations. The study listed 164 TCR beta chains as associated with cytomegalovirus. In a later analysis, most CMV-associated TCR beta chains were found to appear HLA-restricted, with HLA associations seemingly driven largely by CMV exposure. Because counts were too low, about 18 rarely observed V segments, including chromosome 9 orphons, were left out of the earlier analysis of over 550 of the donors. The only immune exposure information available for the cohort was CMV serostatus. A later analysis found that TCR association rates varied across HLA loci, with DRB1 alleles showing the most associated TCRs and HLA-C alleles the fewest. Because HLA typing was missing for some donors at each locus, association tests included only the typed subset. While some public TCRs were present in many individuals, most TCR sequences turned up only very rarely across donors. A later analysis found that HLA-associated TCR beta chains were more clonally expanded and had lower generation probabilities than equally common non-associated chains. In both the original and validation cohorts, the classifier was reported to diagnose cytomegalovirus status with high specificity and sensitivity. The 87-base-pair reads could not distinguish some IMGT-functional V segments, including TRBV6-2 and TRBV6-3, so those segments were excluded. A later analysis associated about 16,000 TCR beta sequences with specific HLA alleles at a false discovery rate of 0.05. Sequencing depth was assumed to be roughly uniform across donors in the presence/absence analyses, though that assumption may not hold. The authors suggested that the approach could potentially be generalized to other disease states and immunological phenotypes.

Material for sequencing was PBMCs. The rearranged segments are TRBV4-1 and TRBJ1-5; confidence is insufficient to name the D gene. The sequence was collected from a male donor in good health and CMV-seronegative. The CDR3 is CASSQDRGIQPQHF. The DNA sequence is given as TGCGCCAGCAGCCAAGATAGAGGGATACAGCCCCAGCATTTT.